The T cell receptor beta chain under discussion was sequenced for a study of T cell responses to AZD1222 COVID-19 vaccine. Broader study findings: Without day 14 samples, only post-peak T cell repertoires were studied. The reported proportion of spike-specific TCRs targeting unmutated variant regions was nearly half. The study found vaccine-associated CD4 TCRs spanning spike, dominant at 160-218 and 743-854.

This CDR3 spans 12 amino acids. The V gene's germline CDR1 is MNHEY and CDR2 SVGAGI. The ends were cut back, 4 bases at V and 7 bases at J, with 10 bases in the middle. About this clone itself: What it binds is not known.

Sequencing was performed with immunoSEQ multiplex PCR; in TCRdb, only in-frame clones are kept and a portion is missing. The sample yields roughly 150,000 clones, around 85% seen once. The chain links TRBV6-5 to TRBJ1-2; D possibly corresponds to TRBD1 (6 bases). This TCR was recovered from an adult who received the AZD1222 COVID-19 vaccine. This specimen was peripheral blood, taken 28 days after the second AZD1222 dose. DNA of the CDR3: TGTGCCAGCAGTTTAGGGGGTGGTGGCTACACCTTC. Protein sequence: CASSLGGGGYTF.